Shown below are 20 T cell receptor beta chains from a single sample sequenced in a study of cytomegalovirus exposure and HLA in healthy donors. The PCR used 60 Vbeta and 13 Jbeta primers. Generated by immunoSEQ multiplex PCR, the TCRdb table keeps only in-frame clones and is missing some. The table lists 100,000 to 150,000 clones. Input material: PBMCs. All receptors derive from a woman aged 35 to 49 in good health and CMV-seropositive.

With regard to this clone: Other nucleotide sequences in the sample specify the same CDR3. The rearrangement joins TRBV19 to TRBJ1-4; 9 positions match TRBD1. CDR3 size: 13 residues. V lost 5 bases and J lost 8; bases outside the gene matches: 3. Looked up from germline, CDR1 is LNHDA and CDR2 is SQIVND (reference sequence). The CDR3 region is CASSLGQGEKLFF. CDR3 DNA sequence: TGTGCCAGTAGTTTGGGACAGGGCGAAAAACTGTTTTTT. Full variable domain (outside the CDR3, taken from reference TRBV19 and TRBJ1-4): DGGITQSPKYLFRKEGQNVTLSCEQNLNHDAMYWYRQDPGQGLRLIYYSQIVNDFQKGDIAEGYSVSREKKESFPLTVTSAQKNPTAFYLCASSLGQGEKLFFGSGTQLSVL.

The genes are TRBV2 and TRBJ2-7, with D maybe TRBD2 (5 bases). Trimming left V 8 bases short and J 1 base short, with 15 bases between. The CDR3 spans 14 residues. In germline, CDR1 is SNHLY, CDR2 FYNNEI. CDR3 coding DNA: TGTGCCAGCGAAAAGGACTGGGATTCCTACGAGCAGTACTTC. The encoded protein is CASEKDWDSYEQYF.

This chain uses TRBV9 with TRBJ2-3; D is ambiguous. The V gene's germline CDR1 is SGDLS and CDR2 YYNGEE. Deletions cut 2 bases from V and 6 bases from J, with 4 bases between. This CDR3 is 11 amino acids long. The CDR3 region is CASSVGDTQYF. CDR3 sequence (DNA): TGTGCCAGCAGCGTCGGGGATACGCAGTATTTT.

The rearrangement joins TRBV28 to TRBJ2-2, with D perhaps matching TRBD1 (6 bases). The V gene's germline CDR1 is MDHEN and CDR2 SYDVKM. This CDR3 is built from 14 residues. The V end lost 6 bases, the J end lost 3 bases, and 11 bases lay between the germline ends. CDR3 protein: CASRTGLDTGELFF. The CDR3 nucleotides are TGTGCCAGCAGAACAGGGTTGGACACCGGGGAGCTGTTTTTT.

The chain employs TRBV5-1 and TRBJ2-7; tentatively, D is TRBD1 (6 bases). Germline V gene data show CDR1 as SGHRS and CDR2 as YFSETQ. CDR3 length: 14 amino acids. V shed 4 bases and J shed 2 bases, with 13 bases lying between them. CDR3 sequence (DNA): TGCGCCAGCAGCCAGACAGGAAGCCCCTACGAGCAGTACTTC. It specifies CASSQTGSPYEQYF.

CDR3 loop: CASSLGTYEYEQYF. The CDR3 nucleotides read TGTGCCAGCAGCTTAGGCACTTATGAATACGAGCAGTACTTC. The chain employs TRBV13 and TRBJ2-7; D is undetermined. From germline, CDR1 is PRHDT and CDR2 FYEKMQ (reference sequence). The CDR3 is 14 residues long. The ends were cut back, 0 bases at V and 4 bases at J, with 10 bases in the middle.

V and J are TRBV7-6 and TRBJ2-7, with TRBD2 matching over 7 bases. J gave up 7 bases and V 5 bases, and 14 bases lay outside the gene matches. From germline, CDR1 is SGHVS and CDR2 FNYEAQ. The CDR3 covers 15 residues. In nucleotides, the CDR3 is TGTGCCAGCAGCCCCCGGGACGGGAGGCTTTGGGAGCAGTACTTC. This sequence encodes CASSPRDGRLWEQYF.

CDR3 region: CASSLVKSAGTSSYEQYF. The CDR3 DNA reads as TGTGCCAGCAGCTTAGTGAAATCGGCGGGGACTAGCTCCTACGAGCAGTACTTC. The rearrangement uses TRBV7-9 and TRBJ2-7; 8 bases line up with TRBD2. CDR3 length: 18 residues. V trimming: 1 base; J trimming: 0 bases; junction bases outside the gene matches: 11. Looked up from germline, CDR1 is SEHNR and CDR2 is FQNEAQ (reference sequence).

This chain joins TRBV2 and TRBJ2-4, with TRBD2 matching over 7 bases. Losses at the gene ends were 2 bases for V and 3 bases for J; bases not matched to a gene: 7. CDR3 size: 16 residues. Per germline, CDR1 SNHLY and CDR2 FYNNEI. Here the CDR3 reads CASSEIRASGKNIQYF. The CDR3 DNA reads TGTGCCAGCAGTGAAATTAGGGCTAGCGGCAAAAACATTCAGTACTTC.

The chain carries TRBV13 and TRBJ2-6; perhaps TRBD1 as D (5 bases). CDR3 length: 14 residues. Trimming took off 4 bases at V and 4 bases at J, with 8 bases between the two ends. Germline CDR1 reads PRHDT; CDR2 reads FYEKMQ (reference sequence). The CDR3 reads CASSSRQGANVLTF. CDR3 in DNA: TGTGCCAGCAGCTCTCGACAGGGGGCCAACGTCCTGACTTTC.

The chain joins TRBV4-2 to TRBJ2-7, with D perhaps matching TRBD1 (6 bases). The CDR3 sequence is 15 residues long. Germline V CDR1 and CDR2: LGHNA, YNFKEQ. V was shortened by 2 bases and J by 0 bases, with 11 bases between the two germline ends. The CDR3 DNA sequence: TGTGCCAGCAGCCAACACCGGGACAACTCCTACGAGCAGTACTTC. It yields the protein CASSQHRDNSYEQYF.

In nucleotides, the CDR3 is TGTGCCAGCAGCTTGCTTGACAGGGGCGAGACCCAGTACTTC. This codes for CASSLLDRGETQYF. The chain employs TRBV5-6 and TRBJ2-5; TRBD1 matches 8 bases. J was trimmed by 5 bases and V by 1 base; bases with no gene match: 4. CDR3 length: 14 amino acids. Germline V CDR1 and CDR2: SGHDT, YYEEEE.

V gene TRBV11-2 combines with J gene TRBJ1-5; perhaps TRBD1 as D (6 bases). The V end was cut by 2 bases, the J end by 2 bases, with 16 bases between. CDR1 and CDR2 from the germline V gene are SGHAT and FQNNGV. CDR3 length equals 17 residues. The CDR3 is CASSLRAGATGNQPQHF. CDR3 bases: TGTGCCAGCAGCTTAAGGGCAGGGGCCACCGGCAATCAGCCCCAGCATTTT.

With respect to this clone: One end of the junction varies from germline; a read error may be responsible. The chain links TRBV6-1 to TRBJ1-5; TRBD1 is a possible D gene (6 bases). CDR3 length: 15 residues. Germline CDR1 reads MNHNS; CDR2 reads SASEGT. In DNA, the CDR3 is TGTGCCAGCAGTGAAGTCGGCAGGGGCAACCAGCCCCAGCATTTT. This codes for CASSEVGRGNQPQHF.

Written as DNA, the CDR3 is TGTGCCAGTAGTAGATCTGGGACAGGGACCTACGAGCAGTACTTC. Translated: CASSRSGTGTYEQYF. The chain has TRBV19 and TRBJ2-7, with 9 bases aligning to TRBD1. CDR3 length equals 15 residues. V lost 4 bases to trimming and J lost 2 bases; unmatched junction nucleotides: 6. Looked up from germline, CDR1 is LNHDA and CDR2 is SQIVND (reference sequence).

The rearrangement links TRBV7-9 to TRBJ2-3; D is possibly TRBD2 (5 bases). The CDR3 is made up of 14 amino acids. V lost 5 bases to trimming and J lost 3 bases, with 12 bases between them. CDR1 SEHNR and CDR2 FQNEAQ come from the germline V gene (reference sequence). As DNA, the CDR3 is TGTGCCAGCAGCCCGCGGGTCTTAACAGATACGCAGTATTTT. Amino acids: CASSPRVLTDTQYF.

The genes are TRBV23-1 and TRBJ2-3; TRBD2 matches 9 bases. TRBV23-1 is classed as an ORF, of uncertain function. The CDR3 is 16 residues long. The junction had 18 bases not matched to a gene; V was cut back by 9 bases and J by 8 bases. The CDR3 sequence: CASSKISGRWGITQYF. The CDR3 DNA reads TGCGCCAGTAGCAAAATAAGCGGGAGGTGGGGGATTACGCAGTATTTT.

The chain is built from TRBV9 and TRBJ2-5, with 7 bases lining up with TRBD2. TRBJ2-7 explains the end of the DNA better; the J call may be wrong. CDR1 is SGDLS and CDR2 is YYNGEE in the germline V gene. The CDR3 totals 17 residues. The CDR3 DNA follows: TGTGCCAGCAGCGCCACCTGGGGTCGCGGGAGTTTCTACGAGCAGTACTTC. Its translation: CASSATWGRGSFYEQYF.

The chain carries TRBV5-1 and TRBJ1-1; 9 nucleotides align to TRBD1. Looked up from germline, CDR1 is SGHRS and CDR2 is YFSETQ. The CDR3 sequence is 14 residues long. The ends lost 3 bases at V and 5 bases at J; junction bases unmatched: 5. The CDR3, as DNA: TGCGCCAGCAGCTACGACAGGGGGGGGACTGAAGCTTTCTTT. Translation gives CASSYDRGGTEAFF.

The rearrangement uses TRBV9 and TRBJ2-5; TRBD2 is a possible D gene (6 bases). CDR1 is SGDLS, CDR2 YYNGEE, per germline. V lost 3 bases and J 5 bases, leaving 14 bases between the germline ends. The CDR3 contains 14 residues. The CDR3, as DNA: TGTGCCAGCAGCGGTGGAGGGCCGGAGGAGACCCAGTACTTC. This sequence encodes CASSGGGPEETQYF.